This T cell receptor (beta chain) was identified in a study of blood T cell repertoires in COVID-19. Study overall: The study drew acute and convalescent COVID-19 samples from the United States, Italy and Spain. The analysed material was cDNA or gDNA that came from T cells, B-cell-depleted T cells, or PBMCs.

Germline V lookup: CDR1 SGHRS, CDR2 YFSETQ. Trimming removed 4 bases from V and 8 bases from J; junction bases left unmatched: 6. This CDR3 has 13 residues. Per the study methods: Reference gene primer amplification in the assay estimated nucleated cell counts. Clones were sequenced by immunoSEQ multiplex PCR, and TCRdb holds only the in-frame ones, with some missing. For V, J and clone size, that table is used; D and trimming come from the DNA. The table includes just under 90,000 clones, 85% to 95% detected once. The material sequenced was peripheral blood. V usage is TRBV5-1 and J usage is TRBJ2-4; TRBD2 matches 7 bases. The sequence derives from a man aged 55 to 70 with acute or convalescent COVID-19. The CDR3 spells CASSLGAGDIQYF. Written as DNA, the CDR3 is TGCGCCAGCAGCCTAGGGGCGGGAGACATTCAGTACTTC.